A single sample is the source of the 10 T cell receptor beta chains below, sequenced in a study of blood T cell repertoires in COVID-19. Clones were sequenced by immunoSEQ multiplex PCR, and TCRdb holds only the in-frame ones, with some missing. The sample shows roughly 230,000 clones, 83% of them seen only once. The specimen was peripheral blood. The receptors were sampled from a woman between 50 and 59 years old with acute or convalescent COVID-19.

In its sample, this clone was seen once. This CDR3 is CASSGQREGTGELFF. As DNA, the CDR3 is TGTGCCAGCAGCGGACAGAGGGAGGGCACCGGGGAGCTGTTTTTT. This chain connects TRBV9 to TRBJ2-2, with TRBD2 identical over 7 bases. This CDR3 has 15 residues. Looked up from germline, CDR1 is SGDLS and CDR2 is YYNGEE. Trimming cost V 3 bases and J 4 bases; bases outside gene matches: 6.

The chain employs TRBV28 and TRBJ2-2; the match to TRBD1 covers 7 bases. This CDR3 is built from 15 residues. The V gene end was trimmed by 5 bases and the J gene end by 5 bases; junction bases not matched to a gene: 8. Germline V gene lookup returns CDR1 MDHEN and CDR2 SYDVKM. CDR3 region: CASSLTGNPTGELFF. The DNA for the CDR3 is TGTGCCAGCAGTCTGACAGGGAACCCGACCGGGGAGCTGTTTTTT.

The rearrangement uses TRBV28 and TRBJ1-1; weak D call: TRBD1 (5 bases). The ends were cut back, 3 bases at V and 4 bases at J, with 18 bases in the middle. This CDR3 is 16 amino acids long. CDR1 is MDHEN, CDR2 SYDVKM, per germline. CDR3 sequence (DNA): TGTGCCAGCAGTTTTGATTCTAGACAGCGAGGCACTGAAGCTTTCTTT. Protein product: CASSFDSRQRGTEAFF.

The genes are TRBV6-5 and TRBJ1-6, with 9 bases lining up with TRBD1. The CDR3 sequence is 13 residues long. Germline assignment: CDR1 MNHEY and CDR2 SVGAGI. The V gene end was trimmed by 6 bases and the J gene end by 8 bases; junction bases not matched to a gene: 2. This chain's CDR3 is CASRRTGDSPLHF. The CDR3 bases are TGTGCCAGCAGGAGGACAGGGGATTCACCCCTCCACTTT.

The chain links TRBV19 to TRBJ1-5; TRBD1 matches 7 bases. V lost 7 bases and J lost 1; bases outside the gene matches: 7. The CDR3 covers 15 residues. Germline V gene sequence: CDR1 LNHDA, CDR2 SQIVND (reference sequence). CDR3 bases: TGTGCCAGTAAGGCTCCGACAGGGAGCAATCAGCCCCAGCATTTT. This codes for CASKAPTGSNQPQHF.

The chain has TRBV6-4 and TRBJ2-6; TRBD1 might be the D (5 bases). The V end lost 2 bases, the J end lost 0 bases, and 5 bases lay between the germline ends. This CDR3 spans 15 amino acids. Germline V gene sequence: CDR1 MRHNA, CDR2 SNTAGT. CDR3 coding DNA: TGTGCCAGCAGTGACAGGGGCTCTGGGGCCAACGTCCTGACTTTC. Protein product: CASSDRGSGANVLTF.

CDR3 amino acids: CATSDTGTGANVLTF. CDR3 DNA: TGTGCCACCAGTGATACAGGGACTGGGGCCAACGTCCTGACTTTC. V is TRBV24-1 and J is TRBJ2-6, with a possible D match to TRBD1 (6 bases). Germline CDR1 KGHDR, CDR2 SFDVKD. V lost 3 bases and J lost 2, with 7 bases in between. The CDR3 extends over 15 amino acids.

CDR3 loop: CASSQIAGGHHNEQFF. The CDR3 DNA sequence: TGTGCCAGCAGCCAGATAGCGGGGGGGCACCACAATGAGCAGTTCTTC. The chain has TRBV3-1 (or the pseudogene TRBV3-2) and TRBJ2-1, with 11 bases matching TRBD2. There are 16 residues in the CDR3. Germline V gives CDR1 LGHDT, CDR2 YNNKEL (reference sequence). The J segment lost 5 bases and the V segment lost 3 bases, leaving 6 bases of the junction unmatched.

The CDR3 loop is CASSQDASGGFPYNEQFF. The CDR3 DNA follows: TGCGCCAGCAGCCAAGACGCTAGCGGGGGGTTTCCCTACAATGAGCAGTTCTTC. V usage is TRBV4-1 and J usage is TRBJ2-1; TRBD2 agrees at 11 bases. The CDR3 is 18 residues long. Germline CDR1 MGHRA, CDR2 YSYEKL. Trimming cost V 0 bases and J 2 bases; bases outside gene matches: 6.

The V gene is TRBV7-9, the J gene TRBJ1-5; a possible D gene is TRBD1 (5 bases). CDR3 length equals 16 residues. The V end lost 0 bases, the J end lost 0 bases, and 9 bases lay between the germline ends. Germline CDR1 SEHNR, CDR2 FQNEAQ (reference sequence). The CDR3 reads CASSLAGGGSNQPQHF. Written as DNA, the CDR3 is TGTGCCAGCAGCTTAGCGGGGGGAGGTAGCAATCAGCCCCAGCATTTT.